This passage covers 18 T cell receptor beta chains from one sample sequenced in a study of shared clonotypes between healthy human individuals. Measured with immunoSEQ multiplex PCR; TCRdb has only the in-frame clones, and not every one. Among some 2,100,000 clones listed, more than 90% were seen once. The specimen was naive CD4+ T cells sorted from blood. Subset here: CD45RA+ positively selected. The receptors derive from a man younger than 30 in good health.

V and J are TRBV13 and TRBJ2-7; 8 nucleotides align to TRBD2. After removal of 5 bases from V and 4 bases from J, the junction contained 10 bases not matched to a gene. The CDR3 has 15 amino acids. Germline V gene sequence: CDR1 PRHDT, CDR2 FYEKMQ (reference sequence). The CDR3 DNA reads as TGTGCCAGCAGCCCTCGGGGTAGCGGGAAATACGAGCAGTACTTC. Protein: CASSPRGSGKYEQYF.

For the CDR3, the DNA is TGTGCCAGCACCGAGGACAGGACCTACGAGCAGTACTTC. This codes for CASTEDRTYEQYF. The rearrangement joins TRBV11-2 to TRBJ2-7; 7 positions agree with TRBD1. Germline CDR1 SGHAT, CDR2 FQNNGV. This CDR3 is 13 amino acids long. V trimming: 7 bases; J trimming: 2 bases; junction bases outside the gene matches: 5.

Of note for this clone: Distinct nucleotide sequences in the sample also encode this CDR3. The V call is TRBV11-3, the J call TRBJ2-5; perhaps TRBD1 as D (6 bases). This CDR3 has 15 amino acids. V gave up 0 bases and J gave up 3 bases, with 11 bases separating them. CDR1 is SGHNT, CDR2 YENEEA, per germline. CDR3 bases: TGTGCCAGCAGCTTAGATGGCACAGGGAAAGAGACCCAGTACTTC. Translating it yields CASSLDGTGKETQYF.

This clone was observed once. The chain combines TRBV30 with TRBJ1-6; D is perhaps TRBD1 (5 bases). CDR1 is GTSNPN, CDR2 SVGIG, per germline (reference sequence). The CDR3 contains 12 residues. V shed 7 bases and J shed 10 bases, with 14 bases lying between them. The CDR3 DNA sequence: TGTGCCTCTCAACTAGGGGAGTCACCCCTCCACTTT. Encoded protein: CASQLGESPLHF. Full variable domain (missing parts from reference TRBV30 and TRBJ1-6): SQTIHQWPATLVQPVGSPLSLECTVEGTSNPNLYWYRQAAGRGLQLLFYSVGIGQISSEVPQNLSASRPQDRQFILSSKKLLLSDSGFYLCASQLGESPLHFGNGTRLTVT.

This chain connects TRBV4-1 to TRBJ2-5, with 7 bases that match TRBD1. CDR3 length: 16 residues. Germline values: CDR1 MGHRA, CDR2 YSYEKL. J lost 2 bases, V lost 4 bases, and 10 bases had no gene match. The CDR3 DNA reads TGCGCCAGCAGCCCTCTGGGGAGACAGGGACAAGAGACCCAGTACTTC. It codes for CASSPLGRQGQETQYF.

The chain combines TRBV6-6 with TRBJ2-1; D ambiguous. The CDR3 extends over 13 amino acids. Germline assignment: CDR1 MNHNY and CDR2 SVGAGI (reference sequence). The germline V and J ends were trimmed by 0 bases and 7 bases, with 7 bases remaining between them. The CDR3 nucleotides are TGTGCCAGCAGTTACTCGTCTGGGAATGAGCAGTTCTTC. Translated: CASSYSSGNEQFF.

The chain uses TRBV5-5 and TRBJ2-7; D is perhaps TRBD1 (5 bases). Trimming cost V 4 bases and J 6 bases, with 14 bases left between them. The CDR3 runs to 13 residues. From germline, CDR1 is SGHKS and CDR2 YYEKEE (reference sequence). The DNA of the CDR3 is TGTGCCAGCAGCCGGACGACAGTAAGCGAGCAGTACTTC. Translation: CASSRTTVSEQYF.

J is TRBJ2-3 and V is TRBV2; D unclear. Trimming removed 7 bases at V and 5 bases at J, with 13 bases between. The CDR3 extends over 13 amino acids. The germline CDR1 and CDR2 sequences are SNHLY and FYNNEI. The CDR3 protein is CASNPAGLDTQYF. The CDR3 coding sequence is TGTGCCAGCAATCCCGCTGGGCTAGATACGCAGTATTTT.

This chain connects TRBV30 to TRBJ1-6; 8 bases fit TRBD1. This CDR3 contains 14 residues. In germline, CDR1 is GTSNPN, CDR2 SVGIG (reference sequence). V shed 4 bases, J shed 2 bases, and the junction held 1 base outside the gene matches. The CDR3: CAWTRGPYNSPLHF. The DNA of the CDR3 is TGTGCCTGGACCAGGGGGCCCTATAATTCACCCCTCCACTTT.

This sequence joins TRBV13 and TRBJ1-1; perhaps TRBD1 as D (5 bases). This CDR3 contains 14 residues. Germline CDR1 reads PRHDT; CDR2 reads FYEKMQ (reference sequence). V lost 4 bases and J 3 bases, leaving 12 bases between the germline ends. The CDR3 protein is CASSSGRSYTEAFF. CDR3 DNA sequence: TGTGCCAGCAGCTCGGGACGGTCCTACACTGAAGCTTTCTTT.

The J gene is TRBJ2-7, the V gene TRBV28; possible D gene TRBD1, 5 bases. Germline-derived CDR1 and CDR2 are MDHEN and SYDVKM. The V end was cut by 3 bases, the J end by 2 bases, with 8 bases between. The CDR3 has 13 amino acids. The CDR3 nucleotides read TGTGCCAGCAGTTTTGACAGCACCTACGAGCAGTACTTC. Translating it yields CASSFDSTYEQYF. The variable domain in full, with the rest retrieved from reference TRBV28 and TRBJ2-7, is DVKVTQSSRYLVKRTGEKVFLECVQDMDHENMFWYRQDPGLGLRLIYFSYDVKMKEKGDIPEGYSVSREKKERFSLILESASTNQTSMYLCASSFDSTYEQYFGPGTRLTVT.

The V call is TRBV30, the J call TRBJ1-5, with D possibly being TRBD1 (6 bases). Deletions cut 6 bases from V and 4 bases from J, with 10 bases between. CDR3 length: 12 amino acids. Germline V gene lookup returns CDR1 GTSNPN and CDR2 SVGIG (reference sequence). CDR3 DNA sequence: TGTGCCTGTAAACAGGGAAATCAGCCCCAGCATTTT. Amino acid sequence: CACKQGNQPQHF.

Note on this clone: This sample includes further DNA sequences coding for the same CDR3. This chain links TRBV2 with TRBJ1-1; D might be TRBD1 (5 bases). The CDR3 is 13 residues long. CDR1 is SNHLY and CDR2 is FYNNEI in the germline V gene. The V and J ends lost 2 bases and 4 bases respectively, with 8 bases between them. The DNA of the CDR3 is TGTGCCAGCAGTGAACAGGGACTCACTGAAGCTTTCTTT. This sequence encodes CASSEQGLTEAFF.

CDR3 bases: TGTGCCAGCAGCTTCACAACCACCCACGGCTACACCTTC. It specifies CASSFTTTHGYTF. The gene calls are TRBV7-9 and TRBJ1-2, with D unclear. This CDR3 is 13 amino acids long. Germline values: CDR1 SEHNR, CDR2 FQNEAQ (reference sequence). V was cut by 3 bases and J by 8 bases, with 13 bases left in between.

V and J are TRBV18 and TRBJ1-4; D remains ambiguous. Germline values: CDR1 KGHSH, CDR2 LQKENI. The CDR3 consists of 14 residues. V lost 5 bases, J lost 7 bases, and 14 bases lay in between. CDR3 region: CASSSNSFGEKLFF. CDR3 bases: TGTGCCAGCTCATCGAACAGCTTCGGTGAAAAACTGTTTTTT.

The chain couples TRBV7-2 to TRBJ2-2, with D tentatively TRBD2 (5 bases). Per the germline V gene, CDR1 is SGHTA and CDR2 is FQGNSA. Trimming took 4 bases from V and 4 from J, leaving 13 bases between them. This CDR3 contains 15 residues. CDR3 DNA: TGTGCCAGCAGCTCCCAGGAGGCGGGCACCGGGGAGCTGTTTTTT. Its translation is CASSSQEAGTGELFF.

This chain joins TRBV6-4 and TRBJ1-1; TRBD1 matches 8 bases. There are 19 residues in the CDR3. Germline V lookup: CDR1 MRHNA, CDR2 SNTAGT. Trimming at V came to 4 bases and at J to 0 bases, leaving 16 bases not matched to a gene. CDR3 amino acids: CASSGGGGTGSWMNTEAFF. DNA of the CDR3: TGTGCCAGCAGTGGAGGGGGAGGGACAGGATCCTGGATGAACACTGAAGCTTTCTTT.

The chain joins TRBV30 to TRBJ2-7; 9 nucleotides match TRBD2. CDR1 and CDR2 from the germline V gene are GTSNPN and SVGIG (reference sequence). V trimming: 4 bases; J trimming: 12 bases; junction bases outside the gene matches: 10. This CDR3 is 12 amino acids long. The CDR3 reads CAWTGTSSLAYF. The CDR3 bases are TGTGCCTGGACTGGGACTAGCAGTCTTGCGTACTTC.